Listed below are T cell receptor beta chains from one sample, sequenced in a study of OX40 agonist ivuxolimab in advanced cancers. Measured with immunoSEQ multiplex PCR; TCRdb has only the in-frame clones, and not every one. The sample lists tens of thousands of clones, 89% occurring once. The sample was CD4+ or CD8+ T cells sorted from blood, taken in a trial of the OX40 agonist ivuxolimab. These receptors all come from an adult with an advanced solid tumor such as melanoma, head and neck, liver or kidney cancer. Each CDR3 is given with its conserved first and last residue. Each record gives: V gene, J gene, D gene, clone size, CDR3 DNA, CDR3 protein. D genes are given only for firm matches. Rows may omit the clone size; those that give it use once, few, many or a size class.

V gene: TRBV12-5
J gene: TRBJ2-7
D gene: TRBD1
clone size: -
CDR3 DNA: TGTGCTAGTGGTTTGTTGCTTACAGGGGGCTCCTACGAGCAGTACTTC
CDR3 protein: CASGLLLTGGSYEQYF

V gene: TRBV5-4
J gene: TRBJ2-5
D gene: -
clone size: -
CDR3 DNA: TGTGCCAGCAGCTCGACACAGGGTACGGAGACCCAGTACTTC
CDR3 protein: CASSSTQGTETQYF

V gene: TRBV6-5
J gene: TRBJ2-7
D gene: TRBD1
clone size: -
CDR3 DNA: TGTGCCAGCAGTCGAGGGACAGTCAGGGAGCAGTACTTC
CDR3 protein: CASSRGTVREQYF

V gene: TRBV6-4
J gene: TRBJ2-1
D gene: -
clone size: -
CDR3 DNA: TGTGCCAGCAGTGTTGAATACGGGGCACCCTACAATGAGCAGTTCTTC
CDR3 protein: CASSVEYGAPYNEQFF

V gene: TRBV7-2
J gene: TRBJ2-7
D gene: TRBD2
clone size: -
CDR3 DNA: TGTGCCAGCAGCTTAAATCCCGGGAGGGGCGAGCAGTACTTC
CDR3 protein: CASSLNPGRGEQYF

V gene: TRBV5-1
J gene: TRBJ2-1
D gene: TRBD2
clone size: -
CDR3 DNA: TGCGCCAGCAGTTTTATAGCGGGAGGGCCGAGCTCCTACAATGAGCAGTTCTTC
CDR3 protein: CASSFIAGGPSSYNEQFF

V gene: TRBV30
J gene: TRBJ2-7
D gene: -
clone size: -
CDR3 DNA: TGTGCCTGGAGCAGGGAGATTGGGTCCTACGAGCAGTACTTC
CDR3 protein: CAWSREIGSYEQYF

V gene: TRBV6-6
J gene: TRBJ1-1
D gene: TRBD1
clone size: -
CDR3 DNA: TGTGCCAGCAGTCGTGGGACAGGGAACACTGAAGCTTTCTTT
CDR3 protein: CASSRGTGNTEAFF

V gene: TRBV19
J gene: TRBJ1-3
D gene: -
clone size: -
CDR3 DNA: TGTGCCAGTAGGCAACTCGACTCCTCCCCTGGAAACACCATATATTTT
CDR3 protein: CASRQLDSSPGNTIYF

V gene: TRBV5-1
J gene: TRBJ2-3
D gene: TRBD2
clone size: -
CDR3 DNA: TGCGCCAGCGCTGTAGCGGGAGGGAGCACAGATACGCAGTATTTT
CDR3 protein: CASAVAGGSTDTQYF

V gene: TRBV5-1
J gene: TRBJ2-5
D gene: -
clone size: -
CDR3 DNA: TGCGCCAGCAGCTTCGGGACGGATGGTAGGGAGACCCAGTACTTC
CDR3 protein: CASSFGTDGRETQYF

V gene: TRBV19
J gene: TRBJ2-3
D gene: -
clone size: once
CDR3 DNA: TGTGCCAGTAGTGGAAGGACAGTCCCAGATACGCAGTATTTT
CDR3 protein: CASSGRTVPDTQYF

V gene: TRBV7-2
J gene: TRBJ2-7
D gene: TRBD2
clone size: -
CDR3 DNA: TGTGCCAGCAGCTTAGCAGGTAGCGGGAACTCCTACGAGCAGTACTTC
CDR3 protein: CASSLAGSGNSYEQYF

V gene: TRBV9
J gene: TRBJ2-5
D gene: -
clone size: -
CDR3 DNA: TGTGCCAGCAGCTCCCAGACGTTGAACGGCGAGACCCAGTACTTC
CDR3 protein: CASSSQTLNGETQYF

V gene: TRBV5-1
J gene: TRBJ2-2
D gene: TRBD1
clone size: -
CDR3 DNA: TGCGCCAGCAGGAGACAGGGGAATGAGGGGGAGCTGTTTTTT
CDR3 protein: CASRRQGNEGELFF

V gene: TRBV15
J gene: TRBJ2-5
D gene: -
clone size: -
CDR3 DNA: TGTGCCACCAGCAGAGATATGGGACCCCTCAGACAAGAGACCCAGTACTTC
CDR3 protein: CATSRDMGPLRQETQYF

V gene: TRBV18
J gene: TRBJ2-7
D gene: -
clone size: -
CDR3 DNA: TGTGCCAGCTCACCACCGCCAGGGGAGGGCGAGCAGTACTTC
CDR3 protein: CASSPPPGEGEQYF

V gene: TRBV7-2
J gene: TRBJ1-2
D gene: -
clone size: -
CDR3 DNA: TGTGCCAGCAGCTTATCATGGGCTGGGGCGGGTGGCTACACCTTC
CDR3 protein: CASSLSWAGAGGYTF

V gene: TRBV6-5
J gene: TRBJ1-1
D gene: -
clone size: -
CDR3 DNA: TGTGCCAGCAAGGGGCGACAAAGATCCCGTACTGAAGCTTTCTTT
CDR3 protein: CASKGRQRSRTEAFF

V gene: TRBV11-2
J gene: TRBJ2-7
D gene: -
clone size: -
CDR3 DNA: TGTGCCAGCAGCTTACGGCGGTACGAGCAGTACTTC
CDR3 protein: CASSLRRYEQYF

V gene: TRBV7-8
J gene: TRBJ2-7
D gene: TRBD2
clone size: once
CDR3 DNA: TGTGCCAGCAGCCCAAGGACAGTAACCGGGACTAGTGTTAACGAGCAGTACTTC
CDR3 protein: CASSPRTVTGTSVNEQYF

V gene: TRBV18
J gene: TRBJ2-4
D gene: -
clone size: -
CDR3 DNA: TGTGCCAGCTCACCACCTTCGGAGGGGGACATTCAGTACTTC
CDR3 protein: CASSPPSEGDIQYF

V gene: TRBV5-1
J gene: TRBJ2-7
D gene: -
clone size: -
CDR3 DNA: TGCGCCAGCAGCTTGGGAGGCCGCGACTACGAGCAGTACTTC
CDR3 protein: CASSLGGRDYEQYF

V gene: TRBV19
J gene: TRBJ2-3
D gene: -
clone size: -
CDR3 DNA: TGTGCCAGTAGTATGAAGGGAACGGATACGCAGTATTTT
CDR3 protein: CASSMKGTDTQYF

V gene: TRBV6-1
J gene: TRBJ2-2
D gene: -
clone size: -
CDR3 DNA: TGTGCCAGCAGTGTTGGTAGGGTCACCGGGGAGCTGTTTTTT
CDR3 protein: CASSVGRVTGELFF

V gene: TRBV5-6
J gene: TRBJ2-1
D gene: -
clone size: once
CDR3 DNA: TGTGCCAGCAGCTTGGCCGGGTCGGGGAAGCCTTACAATGAGCAGTTCTTC
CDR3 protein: CASSLAGSGKPYNEQFF

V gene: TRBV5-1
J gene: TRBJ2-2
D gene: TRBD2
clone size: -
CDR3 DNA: TGCGCCAGCAGCACGGGACTAGCGGGAGACCTTTTCACCGGGGAGCTGTTTTTT
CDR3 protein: CASSTGLAGDLFTGELFF

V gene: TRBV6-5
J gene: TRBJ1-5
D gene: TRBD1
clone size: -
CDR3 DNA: TGTGCCAGCAGTTACGACGGGACAGGGTTCCAGCCCCAGCATTTT
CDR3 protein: CASSYDGTGFQPQHF

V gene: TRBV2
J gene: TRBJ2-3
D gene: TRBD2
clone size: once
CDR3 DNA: TGTGCCAGCAGTCAACGTTCGGGGGGAAGCACAGATACGCAGTATTTT
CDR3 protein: CASSQRSGGSTDTQYF

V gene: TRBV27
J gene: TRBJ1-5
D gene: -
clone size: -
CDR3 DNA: TGTGCCAGTAAGAAAGGACCCCAGGGCAATCAGCCCCAGCATTTT
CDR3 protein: CASKKGPQGNQPQHF

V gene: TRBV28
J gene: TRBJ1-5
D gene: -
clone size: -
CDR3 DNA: TGTGCCAGCAGTTCCACAGGTTATAGCAATCAGCCCCAGCATTTT
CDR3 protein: CASSSTGYSNQPQHF

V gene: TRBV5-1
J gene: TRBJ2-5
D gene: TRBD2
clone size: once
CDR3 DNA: TGCGCCAGCAGCTTGGTAAGCGGGAGCAGGGAGACCCAGTACTTC
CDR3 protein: CASSLVSGSRETQYF

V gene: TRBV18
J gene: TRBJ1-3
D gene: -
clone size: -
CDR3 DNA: TGTGCCAGCTCACCACGGTCCGGGGTCTCCTCTGGAAACACCATATATTTT
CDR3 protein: CASSPRSGVSSGNTIYF

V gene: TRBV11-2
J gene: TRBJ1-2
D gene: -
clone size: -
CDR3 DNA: TGTGCCAGCAGCCCTGGACCGACTGGCTACACCTTC
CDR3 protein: CASSPGPTGYTF

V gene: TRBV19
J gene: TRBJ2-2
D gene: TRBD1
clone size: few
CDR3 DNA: TGTGCCAGTAGTATCGGACAGGTTTCCGGGGAGCTGTTTTTT
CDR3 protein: CASSIGQVSGELFF

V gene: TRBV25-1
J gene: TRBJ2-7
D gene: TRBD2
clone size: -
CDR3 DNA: TGTGCCAGCAGTGAATCGACTAGCGGGAGGAGCTCCTACGAGCAGTACTTC
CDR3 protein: CASSESTSGRSSYEQYF

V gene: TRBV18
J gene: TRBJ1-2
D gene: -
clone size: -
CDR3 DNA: TGTGCCAGCTCACCATCGGCTGAGGTTGGCTACACCTTC
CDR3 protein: CASSPSAEVGYTF

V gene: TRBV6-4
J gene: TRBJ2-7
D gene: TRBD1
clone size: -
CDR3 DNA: TGTGCCAGCAGTTTCGGGACAGGGGGCCCCTACGAGCAGTACTTC
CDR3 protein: CASSFGTGGPYEQYF

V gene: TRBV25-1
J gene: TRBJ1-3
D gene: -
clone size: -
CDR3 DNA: TGTGCCAGCAGTGATGAGAGGTCTGGAAACACCATATATTTT
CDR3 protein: CASSDERSGNTIYF

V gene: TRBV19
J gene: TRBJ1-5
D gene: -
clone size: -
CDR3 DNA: TGTGCCAGTAGCAGAGGGGAGACCGTTAGCAATCAGCCCCAGCATTTT
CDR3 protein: CASSRGETVSNQPQHF

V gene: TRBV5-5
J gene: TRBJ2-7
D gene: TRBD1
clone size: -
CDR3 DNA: TGTGCCAGCAGCTGGGGACAGGGGGGCTCCTACGAGCAGTACTTC
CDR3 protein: CASSWGQGGSYEQYF

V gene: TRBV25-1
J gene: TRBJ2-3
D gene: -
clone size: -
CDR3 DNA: TGTGCCAGCAGTGAATCGGGCAGGAGCACAGATACGCAGTATTTT
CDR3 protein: CASSESGRSTDTQYF

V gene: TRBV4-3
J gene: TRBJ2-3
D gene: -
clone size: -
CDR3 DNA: TGCGCCAGCAGCCAAACGGCGGGAGATACGCAGTATTTT
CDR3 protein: CASSQTAGDTQYF

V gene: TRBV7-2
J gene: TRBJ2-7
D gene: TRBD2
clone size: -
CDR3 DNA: TGTGCCAGCAGCTATCCAGGACTAGCGGGAACCTACGAGCAGTACTTC
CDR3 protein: CASSYPGLAGTYEQYF

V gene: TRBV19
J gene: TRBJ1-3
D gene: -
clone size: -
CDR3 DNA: TGTGCCAGTAGTCCAGGGTCTTCGGGAAACACCATATATTTT
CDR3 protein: CASSPGSSGNTIYF

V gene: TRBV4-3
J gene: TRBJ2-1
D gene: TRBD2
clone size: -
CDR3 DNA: TGCGCCAGCAGCCAAGGGGGACTAAACAATGAGCAGTTCTTC
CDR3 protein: CASSQGGLNNEQFF

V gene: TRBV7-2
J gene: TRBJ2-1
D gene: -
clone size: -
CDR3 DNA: TGTGCCAGCAGCCCGCGGAACAGGGTTGAGCAGTTCTTC
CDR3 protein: CASSPRNRVEQFF

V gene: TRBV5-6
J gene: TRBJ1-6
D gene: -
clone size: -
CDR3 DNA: TGTGCCAGCAGCTTGAACAGGGTCTATAATTCACCCCTCCACTTT
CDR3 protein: CASSLNRVYNSPLHF

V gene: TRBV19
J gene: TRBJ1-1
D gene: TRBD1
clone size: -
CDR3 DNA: TGTGCCAGTAGTATACCCTCCCGGACAGGGGTGAACACTGAAGCTTTCTTT
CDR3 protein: CASSIPSRTGVNTEAFF

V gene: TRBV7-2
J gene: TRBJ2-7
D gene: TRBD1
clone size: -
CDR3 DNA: TGTGCCAGCAGCTCCCTGGTGCCGGGACAGAGCTCCTACGAGCAGTACTTC
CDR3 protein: CASSSLVPGQSSYEQYF

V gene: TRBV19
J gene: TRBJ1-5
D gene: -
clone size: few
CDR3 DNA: TGTGCCAGTAGTCCAGCACTCAATCAGCCCCAGCATTTT
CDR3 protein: CASSPALNQPQHF

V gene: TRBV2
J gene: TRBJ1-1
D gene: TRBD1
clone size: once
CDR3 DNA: TGTGCCAGCAGTGAAGCCCCGACAGGGGGGAACACTGAAGCTTTCTTT
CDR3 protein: CASSEAPTGGNTEAFF

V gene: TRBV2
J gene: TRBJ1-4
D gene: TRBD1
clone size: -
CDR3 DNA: TGTGCCAGCAGTGAAGTGGGACAGGGTCAGGGGGGGAAACTGTTTTTT
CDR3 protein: CASSEVGQGQGGKLFF